This TCR beta chain came from a study of OX40 agonist ivuxolimab in advanced cancers. Overall study context: The mean age was roughly 60 years, ranging from roughly 23 to 80, with 80% to 85% of participants male. Antecedent anti-PD-1, anti-PD-L1 or anti-CTLA-4 therapy was permissible, with 35% to 40% having received some.

A note on this clone: Antigen unknown.

Whole-study findings and limits: Clonal expansion from baseline to week 6 occurred in both CD4+ and CD8+ T cells. Clonal expansion in partial responders at 0.1-3.0 mg/kg ranked among the lowest.

Libraries were prepared by immunoSEQ multiplex PCR; TCRdb keeps only in-frame clonotypes and omits some of them. The table shows about 130,000 clones, with 85% to 95% occurring only once. The CDR3 is 16 residues long. The V and J ends lost 6 bases and 7 bases, in that order; junction bases with no gene match: 13. The germline gives CDR1 MDHEN, CDR2 SYDVKM. The receptor comes from an adult with an advanced solid tumor such as melanoma, head and neck, liver or kidney cancer. V and J are TRBV28 and TRBJ2-2; 8 nucleotides line up with TRBD2. The source material was CD4+ or CD8+ T cells sorted from blood, sampled in a trial of the OX40 agonist ivuxolimab. The CDR3 here is CASRGGSGSGGGELFF. In DNA form, the CDR3 reads TGTGCCAGCAGAGGGGGAAGCGGGAGCGGGGGCGGGGAGCTGTTTTTT.